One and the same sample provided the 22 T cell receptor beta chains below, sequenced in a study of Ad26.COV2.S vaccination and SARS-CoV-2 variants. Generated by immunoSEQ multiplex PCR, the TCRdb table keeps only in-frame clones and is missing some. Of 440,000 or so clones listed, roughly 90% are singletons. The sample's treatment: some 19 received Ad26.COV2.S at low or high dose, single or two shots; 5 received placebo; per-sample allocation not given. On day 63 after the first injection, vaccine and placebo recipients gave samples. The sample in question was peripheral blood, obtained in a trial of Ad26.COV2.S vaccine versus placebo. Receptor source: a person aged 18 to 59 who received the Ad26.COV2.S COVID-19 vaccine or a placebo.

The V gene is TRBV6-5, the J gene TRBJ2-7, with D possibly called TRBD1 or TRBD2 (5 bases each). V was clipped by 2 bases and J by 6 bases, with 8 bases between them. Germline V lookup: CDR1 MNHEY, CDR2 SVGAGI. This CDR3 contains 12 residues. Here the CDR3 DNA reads TGTGCCAGCAGTTACGGGGGTAGCGAGCAGTACTTC. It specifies CASSYGGSEQYF.

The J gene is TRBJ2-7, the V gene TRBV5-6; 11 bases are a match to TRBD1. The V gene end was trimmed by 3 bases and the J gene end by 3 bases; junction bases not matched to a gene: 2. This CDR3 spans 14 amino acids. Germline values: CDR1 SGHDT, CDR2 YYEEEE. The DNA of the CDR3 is TGTGCCAGCAGCTCGGACAGGGGGCGCTACGAGCAGTACTTC. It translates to CASSSDRGRYEQYF.

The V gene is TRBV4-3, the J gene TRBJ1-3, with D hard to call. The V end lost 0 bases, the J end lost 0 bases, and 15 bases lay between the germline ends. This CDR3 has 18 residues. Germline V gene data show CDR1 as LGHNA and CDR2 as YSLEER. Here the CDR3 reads CASSQDLSGRPSGNTIYF. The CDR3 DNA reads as TGCGCCAGCAGCCAAGATCTTTCGGGGAGACCCTCTGGAAACACCATATATTTT.

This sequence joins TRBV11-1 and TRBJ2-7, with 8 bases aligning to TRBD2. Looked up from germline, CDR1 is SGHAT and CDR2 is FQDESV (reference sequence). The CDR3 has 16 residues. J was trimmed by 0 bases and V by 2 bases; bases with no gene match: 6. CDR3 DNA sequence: TGTGCCAGCAGCTTACATCTGCGGGGGGCCTCCTACGAGCAGTACTTC. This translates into CASSLHLRGASYEQYF.

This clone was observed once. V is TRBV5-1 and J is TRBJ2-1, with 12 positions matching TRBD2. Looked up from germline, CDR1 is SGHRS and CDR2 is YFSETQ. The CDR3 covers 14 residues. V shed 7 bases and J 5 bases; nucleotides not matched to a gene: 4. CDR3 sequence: CASFGLAGNNEQFF. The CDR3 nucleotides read TGCGCCAGCTTTGGACTAGCGGGGAACAATGAGCAGTTCTTC.

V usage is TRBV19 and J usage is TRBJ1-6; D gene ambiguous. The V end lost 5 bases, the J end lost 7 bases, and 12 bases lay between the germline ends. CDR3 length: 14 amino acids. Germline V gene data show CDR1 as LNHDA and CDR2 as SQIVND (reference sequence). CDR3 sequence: CASSERVGNSPLHF. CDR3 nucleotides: TGTGCCAGTAGTGAGAGGGTGGGGAATTCACCCCTCCACTTT.

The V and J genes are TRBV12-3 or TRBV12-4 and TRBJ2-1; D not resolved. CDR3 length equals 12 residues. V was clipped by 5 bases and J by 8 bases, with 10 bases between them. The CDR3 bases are TGTGCCAGCAGTCTCCGTTCCGATGAGCAGTTCTTC. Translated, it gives CASSLRSDEQFF.

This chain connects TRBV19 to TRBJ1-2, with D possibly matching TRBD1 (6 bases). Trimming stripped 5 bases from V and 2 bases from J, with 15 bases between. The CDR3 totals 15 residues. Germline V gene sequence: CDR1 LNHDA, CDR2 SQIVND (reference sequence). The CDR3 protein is CASSYAGGPNYGYTF. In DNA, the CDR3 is TGTGCCAGTAGTTATGCGGGGGGCCCCAACTATGGCTACACCTTC.

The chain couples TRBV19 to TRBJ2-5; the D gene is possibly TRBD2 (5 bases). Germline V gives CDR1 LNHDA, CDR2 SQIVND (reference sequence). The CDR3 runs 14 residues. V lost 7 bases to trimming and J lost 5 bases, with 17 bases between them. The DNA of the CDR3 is TGTGCCAGTATGATCCGACTGGGCGGGGAGACCCAGTACTTC. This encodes CASMIRLGGETQYF.

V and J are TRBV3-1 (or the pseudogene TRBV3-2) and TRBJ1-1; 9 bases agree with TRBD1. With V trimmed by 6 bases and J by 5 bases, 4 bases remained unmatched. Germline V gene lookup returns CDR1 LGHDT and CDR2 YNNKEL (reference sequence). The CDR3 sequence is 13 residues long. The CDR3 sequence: CASRPDRGTEAFF. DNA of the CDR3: TGTGCCAGCAGACCCGACAGGGGGACTGAAGCTTTCTTT.

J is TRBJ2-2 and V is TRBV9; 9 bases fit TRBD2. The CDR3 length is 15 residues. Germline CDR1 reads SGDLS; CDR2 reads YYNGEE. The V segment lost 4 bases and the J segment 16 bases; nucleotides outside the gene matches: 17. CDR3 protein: CASSRDPDHSGGPFF. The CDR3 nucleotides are TGTGCCAGCAGCCGCGACCCAGACCATAGCGGGGGCCCGTTTTTT. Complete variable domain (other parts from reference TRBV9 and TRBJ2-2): DSGVTQTPKHLITATGQRVTLRCSPRSGDLSVYWYQQSLDQGLQFLIQYYNGEERAKGNILERFSAQQFPDLHSELNLSSLELGDSALYFCASSRDPDHSGGPFFGEGSRLTVL.

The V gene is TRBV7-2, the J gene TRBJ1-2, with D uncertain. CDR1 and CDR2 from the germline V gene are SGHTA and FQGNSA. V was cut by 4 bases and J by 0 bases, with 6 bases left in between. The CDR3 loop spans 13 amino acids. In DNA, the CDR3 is TGTGCCAGCAGCTCCTTCTCTAACTATGGCTACACCTTC. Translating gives CASSSFSNYGYTF.

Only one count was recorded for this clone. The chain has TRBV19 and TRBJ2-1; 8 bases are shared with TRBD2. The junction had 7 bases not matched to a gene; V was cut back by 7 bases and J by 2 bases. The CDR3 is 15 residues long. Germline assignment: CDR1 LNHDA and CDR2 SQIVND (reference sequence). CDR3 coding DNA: TGTGCCAGTAATCTTTCGGGGGGGCCCTACAATGAGCAGTTCTTC. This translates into CASNLSGGPYNEQFF.

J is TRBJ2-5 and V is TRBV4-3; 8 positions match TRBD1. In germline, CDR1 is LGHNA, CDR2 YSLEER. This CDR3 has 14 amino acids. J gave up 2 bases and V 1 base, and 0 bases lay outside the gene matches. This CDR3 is CASSQGTGQETQYF. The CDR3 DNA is TGCGCCAGCAGCCAAGGGACAGGGCAAGAGACCCAGTACTTC.

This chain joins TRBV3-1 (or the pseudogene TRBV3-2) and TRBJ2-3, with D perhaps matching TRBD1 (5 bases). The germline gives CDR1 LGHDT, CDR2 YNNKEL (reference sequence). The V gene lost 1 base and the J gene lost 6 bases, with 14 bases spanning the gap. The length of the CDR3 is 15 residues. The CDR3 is CASSQGGAPPDTQYF. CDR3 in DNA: TGTGCCAGCAGCCAAGGTGGGGCCCCGCCGGATACGCAGTATTTT.

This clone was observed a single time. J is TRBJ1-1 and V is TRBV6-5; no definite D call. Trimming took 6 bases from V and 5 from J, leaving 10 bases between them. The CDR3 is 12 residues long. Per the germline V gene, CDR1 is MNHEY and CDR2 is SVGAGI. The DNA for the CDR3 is TGTGCCAGCAGCCTTACGGGGACTGAAGCTTTCTTT. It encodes CASSLTGTEAFF.

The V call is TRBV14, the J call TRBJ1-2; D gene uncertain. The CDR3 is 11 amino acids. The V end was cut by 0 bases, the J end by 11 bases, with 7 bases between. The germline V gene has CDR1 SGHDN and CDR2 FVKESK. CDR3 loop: CASSQEMSYTF. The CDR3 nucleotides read TGTGCCAGCAGCCAAGAGATGAGTTACACCTTC.

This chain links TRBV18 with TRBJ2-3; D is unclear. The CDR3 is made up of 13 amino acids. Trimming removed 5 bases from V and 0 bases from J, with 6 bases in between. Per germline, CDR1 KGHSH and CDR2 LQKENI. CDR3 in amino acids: CASSLVSTDTQYF. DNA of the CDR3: TGTGCCAGCTCATTAGTGAGCACAGATACGCAGTATTTT. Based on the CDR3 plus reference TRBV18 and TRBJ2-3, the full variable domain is NAGVMQNPRHLVRRRGQEARLRCSPMKGHSHVYWYRQLPEEGLKFMVYLQKENIIDESGMPKERFSAEFPKEGPSILRIQQVVRGDSAAYFCASSLVSTDTQYFGPGTRLTVL.

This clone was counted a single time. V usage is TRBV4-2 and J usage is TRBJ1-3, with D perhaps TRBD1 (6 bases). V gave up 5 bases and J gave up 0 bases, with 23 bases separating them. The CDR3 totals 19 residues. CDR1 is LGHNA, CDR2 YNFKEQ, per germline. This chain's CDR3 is CASSVTPDRKAYSGNTIYF. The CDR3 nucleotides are TGTGCCAGCAGCGTCACCCCGGACAGAAAGGCCTACTCTGGAAACACCATATATTTT.

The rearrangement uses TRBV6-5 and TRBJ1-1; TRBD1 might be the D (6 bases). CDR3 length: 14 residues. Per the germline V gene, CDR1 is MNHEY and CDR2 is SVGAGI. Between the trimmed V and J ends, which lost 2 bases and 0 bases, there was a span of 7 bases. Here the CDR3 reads CASSYQGLNTEAFF. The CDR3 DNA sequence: TGTGCCAGCAGTTACCAGGGGTTGAACACTGAAGCTTTCTTT.

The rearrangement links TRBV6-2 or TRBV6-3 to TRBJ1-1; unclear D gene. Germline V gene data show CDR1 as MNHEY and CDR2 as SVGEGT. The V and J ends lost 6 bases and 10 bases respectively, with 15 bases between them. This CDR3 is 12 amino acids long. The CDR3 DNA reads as TGTGCCAGCAGCCACCCAGATCCAGGAGCTTTCTTT. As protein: CASSHPDPGAFF.

This CDR3 is CASSSGGEQYF. CDR3 coding DNA: TGTGCCAGCTCCTCAGGGGGGGAGCAGTACTTC. V and J are TRBV12-3 or TRBV12-4 and TRBJ2-7; perhaps TRBD1 as D (7 bases). V shed 8 bases and J shed 7 bases, with 12 bases lying between them. The length of the CDR3 is 11 residues.